A selection of T cell receptor beta chains follows, all from one sample in a study of cytomegalovirus exposure and HLA in healthy donors. Sequencing used immunoSEQ multiplex PCR; TCRdb keeps in-frame clones, though not all of them. The data hold 130,000 to 150,000 clones, with roughly 80% observed a single time. The sequenced material came from PBMCs. All receptors derive from a man between 35 and 55 years old in good health and CMV-seropositive. CDR3s include the opening cysteine and the closing phenylalanine or tryptophan. Clone size appears in some rows only: once, few, many, or a class for an expanded clone.

V gene: TRBV7-8; clone size: NA; CDR3 length: 15; J gene: TRBJ2-3; CDR3 protein: CASSLGLVYTDTQYF
V gene: TRBV19; clone size: NA; CDR3 length: 13; J gene: TRBJ2-7; CDR3 protein: CASSPTAIYEQYF
V gene: TRBV5-8; clone size: once; CDR3 length: 15; J gene: TRBJ2-7; CDR3 protein: CASSTTGTGGYEQYF
V gene: TRBV29-1; clone size: NA; CDR3 length: 12; J gene: TRBJ1-2; CDR3 protein: CSVGGGNYGYTF
V gene: TRBV18; clone size: NA; CDR3 length: 13; J gene: TRBJ1-2; CDR3 protein: CASSPGTEHGYTF
V gene: TRBV30; clone size: once; CDR3 length: 15; J gene: TRBJ2-1; CDR3 protein: CAWSVSLAGGRQQFF
V gene: TRBV4-2; clone size: NA; CDR3 length: 13; J gene: TRBJ2-5; CDR3 protein: CASSQDLTETQYF
V gene: TRBV6-5; clone size: NA; CDR3 length: 13; J gene: TRBJ2-4; CDR3 protein: CASSLAGKNIQYF
V gene: TRBV7-2; clone size: NA; CDR3 length: 14; J gene: TRBJ2-7; CDR3 protein: CASSFGLAGGEQYF
V gene: TRBV5-1; clone size: NA; CDR3 length: 13; J gene: TRBJ1-1; CDR3 protein: CASSFRGRDEAFF
V gene: TRBV7-2; clone size: few; CDR3 length: 16; J gene: TRBJ1-1; CDR3 protein: CASSFSRGLTNTEAFF
V gene: TRBV4-1; clone size: NA; CDR3 length: 16; J gene: TRBJ2-1; CDR3 protein: CASSQPSGRGLNEQFF
V gene: TRBV7-9; clone size: NA; CDR3 length: 14; J gene: TRBJ1-5; CDR3 protein: CASSLGQSNQPQHF
V gene: TRBV13; clone size: NA; CDR3 length: 18; J gene: TRBJ2-6; CDR3 protein: CASSLAGRARVGANVLTF
V gene: TRBV7-3; clone size: NA; CDR3 length: 18; J gene: TRBJ2-3; CDR3 protein: CASSPYKSAGGITDTQYF
V gene: TRBV13; clone size: NA; CDR3 length: 12; J gene: TRBJ1-2; CDR3 protein: CASSLDRDGYTF
V gene: TRBV27; clone size: NA; CDR3 length: 15; J gene: TRBJ2-3; CDR3 protein: CASSLRRDPPDTQYF
V gene: TRBV6-5; clone size: NA; CDR3 length: 14; J gene: TRBJ1-6; CDR3 protein: CASSYRGSGSPLHF
V gene: TRBV27; clone size: few; CDR3 length: 15; J gene: TRBJ2-1; CDR3 protein: CASSSQGQKYNEQFF
V gene: TRBV30; clone size: once; CDR3 length: 15; J gene: TRBJ1-3; CDR3 protein: CAWSMGGAFGNTIYF
V gene: TRBV15; clone size: NA; CDR3 length: 15; J gene: TRBJ1-4; CDR3 protein: CATSRVAGGPEKLFF
V gene: TRBV11-2; clone size: NA; CDR3 length: 15; J gene: TRBJ2-1; CDR3 protein: CASNQGRGLYNEQFF
V gene: TRBV9; clone size: few; CDR3 length: 13; J gene: TRBJ2-1; CDR3 protein: CASSVERADEQFF
V gene: TRBV7-9; clone size: NA; CDR3 length: 16; J gene: TRBJ2-1; CDR3 protein: CASRPTSGSSYNEQFF
V gene: TRBV7-3; clone size: NA; CDR3 length: 16; J gene: TRBJ2-2; CDR3 protein: CASSLNASGNTGELFF
V gene: TRBV9; clone size: NA; CDR3 length: 16; J gene: TRBJ2-3; CDR3 protein: CASSPRLGASGDTQYF
V gene: TRBV9; clone size: NA; CDR3 length: 16; J gene: TRBJ2-4; CDR3 protein: CASSVQGHLAKNIQYF
V gene: TRBV7-9; clone size: NA; CDR3 length: 17; J gene: TRBJ1-2; CDR3 protein: CASSDFRSGSGKYGYTF
V gene: TRBV18; clone size: NA; CDR3 length: 16; J gene: TRBJ1-3; CDR3 protein: CASSSGLPSSGNTIYF
V gene: TRBV7-2; clone size: NA; CDR3 length: 12; J gene: TRBJ2-5; CDR3 protein: CASISRGKTQYF
V gene: TRBV5-1; clone size: NA; CDR3 length: 16; J gene: TRBJ1-1; CDR3 protein: CASSFTGAAAPTEAFF
V gene: TRBV5-5; clone size: NA; CDR3 length: 13; J gene: TRBJ1-1; CDR3 protein: CASSFGGHTEAFF
V gene: TRBV2; clone size: few; CDR3 length: 13; J gene: TRBJ2-5; CDR3 protein: CASRGLAQETQYF
V gene: TRBV2; clone size: NA; CDR3 length: 12; J gene: TRBJ2-5; CDR3 protein: CASRGGGETQYF
V gene: TRBV9; clone size: NA; CDR3 length: 16; J gene: TRBJ2-7; CDR3 protein: CASSVGRGKPPYEQYF
V gene: TRBV29-1; clone size: NA; CDR3 length: 12; J gene: TRBJ1-1; CDR3 protein: CSVEMGASEAFF
V gene: TRBV5-6; clone size: NA; CDR3 length: 12; J gene: TRBJ2-1; CDR3 protein: CASSLALFGQFF
V gene: TRBV7-8; clone size: NA; CDR3 length: 15; J gene: TRBJ2-7; CDR3 protein: CASSLVRAGDVEQYF
V gene: TRBV5-4; clone size: NA; CDR3 length: 17; J gene: TRBJ2-5; CDR3 protein: CASSAGTSGRAEETQYF
V gene: TRBV9; clone size: NA; CDR3 length: 15; J gene: TRBJ2-7; CDR3 protein: CASSAGTGGPWEQYF
V gene: TRBV5-1; clone size: NA; CDR3 length: 14; J gene: TRBJ2-1; CDR3 protein: CASSPEQVDNEQFF
V gene: TRBV5-4; clone size: NA; CDR3 length: 13; J gene: TRBJ1-1; CDR3 protein: CASSPYKNTEAFF
V gene: TRBV5-1; clone size: NA; CDR3 length: 13; J gene: TRBJ1-2; CDR3 protein: CASSLGTGEGYTF
V gene: TRBV27; clone size: NA; CDR3 length: 12; J gene: TRBJ2-5; CDR3 protein: CASSLGAGTQYF
V gene: TRBV4-3; clone size: NA; CDR3 length: 15; J gene: TRBJ1-2; CDR3 protein: CASSQWSGADYGYTF
V gene: TRBV11-3; clone size: once; CDR3 length: 15; J gene: TRBJ2-3; CDR3 protein: CASSTFGLAGETQYF
V gene: TRBV30; clone size: NA; CDR3 length: 14; J gene: TRBJ1-5; CDR3 protein: CAWSEDRGGQPQHF
V gene: TRBV5-1; clone size: NA; CDR3 length: 13; J gene: TRBJ2-7; CDR3 protein: CASTETGVYEQYF
V gene: TRBV4-1; clone size: NA; CDR3 length: 15; J gene: TRBJ1-1; CDR3 protein: CASSQEGFGNTEAFF
V gene: TRBV19; clone size: NA; CDR3 length: 14; J gene: TRBJ2-1; CDR3 protein: CASSSGDRYNEQFF